The sequence of this TCR beta chain was determined in a study of blood T cell repertoires in COVID-19. The protocol was immunoSEQ multiplex PCR, while the TCRdb copy is restricted to in-frame clones and leaves out a portion. Among 450,000 to 500,000 clones listed, 88% were seen once. Germline-derived CDR1 and CDR2 are LGHDT and YNNKEL (reference sequence). The CDR3 totals 14 residues. V lost 7 bases, J lost 1 base, and 10 bases lay in between. This TCR came from a woman aged 55-70 years who had recovered from COVID-19. V and J are TRBV3-1 (or the pseudogene TRBV3-2) and TRBJ2-2, with D maybe TRBD1 (5 bases). Sequencing input: PBMCs or T cells enriched from blood (not recorded which). The CDR3 is CASTRDRNTGELFF. The CDR3, as DNA: TGTGCCAGCACCCGCGACAGGAACACCGGGGAGCTGTTTTTT.